This passage covers 21 T cell receptor beta chains from one sample sequenced in a study of shared clonotypes between healthy human individuals. Assay: immunoSEQ multiplex PCR; the TCRdb copy retains only in-frame clones and omits some. The sample carries 2 million to 2.5 million clones, 80% to 95% recorded once. The sequenced material came from naive CD4+ T cells from PBMCs. This sample's subset: CD45RA+ positively selected. The origin of the receptors is a man aged 18 to 35 in good health. Some clones in this sample may be carry-over from other donors' samples.

Details on this clone: At the DNA level, this CDR3 is encoded by other sequences in the same sample as well. The chain couples TRBV7-2 to TRBJ2-5, with TRBD1 matching over 7 bases. The V gene's germline CDR1 is SGHTA and CDR2 FQGNSA. V was pared by 5 bases and J by 2 bases, with 5 bases of the junction left unmatched. This CDR3 has 14 residues. The CDR3 spells CASSLRDRQETQYF. In DNA form, the CDR3 reads TGTGCCAGCAGCCTAAGGGACAGACAAGAGACCCAGTACTTC.

The rearrangement uses TRBV4-1 and TRBJ2-7; D is unresolved. The germline V gene encodes CDR1 MGHRA and CDR2 YSYEKL. V lost 4 bases and J 5 bases, leaving 24 bases between the germline ends. This CDR3 is 17 amino acids long. The CDR3 DNA reads as TGCGCCAGCAGCCCCCTGCTTTTTAGTGGAAAGTCGGACGAGCAGTACTTC. Translated, it gives CASSPLLFSGKSDEQYF.

The chain has TRBV6-5 and TRBJ1-2, with 8 bases fitting TRBD1. V was clipped by 6 bases and J by 5 bases; unmatched bases: 5. The germline gives CDR1 MNHEY, CDR2 SVGAGI. The CDR3 totals 13 residues. The CDR3, as DNA: TGTGCCAGCAGGGACAGGGAACGATATGGCTACACCTTC. Translation: CASRDRERYGYTF.

The chain has TRBV29-1 and TRBJ2-7; D remains unclear. Trimming stripped 6 bases from V and 2 bases from J, with 11 bases between. The CDR3 contains 12 residues. Germline assignment: CDR1 SQVTM and CDR2 ANQGSEA. The CDR3 region has the DNA TGCAGCGTGGCCGGGCCAGCCTACGAGCAGTACTTC. Protein product: CSVAGPAYEQYF.

Note on this clone: The identical CDR3 is also encoded by other nucleotide sequences in the sample. This chain links TRBV7-2 with TRBJ2-3, with D perhaps TRBD2 (6 bases). The V gene lost 0 bases and the J gene lost 0 bases, with 7 bases spanning the gap. Looked up from germline, CDR1 is SGHTA and CDR2 is FQGNSA. This CDR3 contains 15 residues. Here the CDR3 reads CASSLALASTDTQYF. The CDR3 DNA sequence: TGTGCCAGCAGCTTAGCCCTAGCGAGCACAGATACGCAGTATTTT.

Of note for this clone: This sample includes further DNA sequences coding for the same CDR3. This chain uses TRBV7-3 with TRBJ2-2; D gene uncertain. V lost 2 bases and J lost 4, with 5 bases in between. Germline V lookup: CDR1 SGHTA, CDR2 FQGTGA. CDR3 length equals 13 residues. The DNA of the CDR3 is TGTGCCAGCAGCTTATCTGGCACCGGGGAGCTGTTTTTT. It encodes CASSLSGTGELFF.

The gene calls are TRBV5-1 and TRBJ2-1; 10 nucleotides align to TRBD1. With V trimmed by 4 bases and J by 9 bases, 13 bases remained unmatched. The CDR3 loop spans 16 amino acids. Germline lookup yields CDR1 SGHRS and CDR2 YFSETQ. The CDR3 DNA is TGCGCCAGCAGCCCGCCGGGACAGGGGCCCGGCGGTGAGCAGTTCTTC. Residues: CASSPPGQGPGGEQFF.

This chain joins TRBV4-1 and TRBJ1-4; D is ambiguous. Trimming shortened V by 4 bases and J by 8 bases, and 20 bases separated the two germline ends. Germline loops: CDR1 MGHRA, CDR2 YSYEKL. The CDR3 runs 16 residues. The CDR3 here is CASSPLFLGVEEKLFF. As DNA, the CDR3 is TGCGCCAGCAGCCCGCTATTCCTCGGGGTGGAGGAAAAACTGTTTTTT.

The chain has TRBV2 and TRBJ2-5; D is uncertain. CDR1 and CDR2 (germline): SNHLY, FYNNEI. V was shortened by 4 bases and J by 1 base, with 13 bases between the two germline ends. The CDR3 totals 15 residues. The CDR3 coding sequence is TGTGCCAGCAGTGTTTCACCGGGCCCCCAAGAGACCCAGTACTTC. It yields the protein CASSVSPGPQETQYF.

Comment on this clone: Other DNA sequences from this sample encode an identical CDR3 as well. The V call is TRBV9, the J call TRBJ1-1, with D tentatively TRBD1 (5 bases). The CDR3 is 14 residues long. From germline, CDR1 is SGDLS and CDR2 YYNGEE. The ends were cut back, 0 bases at V and 4 bases at J, with 10 bases in the middle. CDR3 nucleotide sequence: TGTGCCAGCAGCGTAGGGAGGGGTGGCACTGAAGCTTTCTTT. This sequence encodes CASSVGRGGTEAFF. Complete variable domain (other parts from reference TRBV9 and TRBJ1-1): DSGVTQTPKHLITATGQRVTLRCSPRSGDLSVYWYQQSLDQGLQFLIQYYNGEERAKGNILERFSAQQFPDLHSELNLSSLELGDSALYFCASSVGRGGTEAFFGQGTRLTVV.

This chain connects TRBV6-6 to TRBJ1-5; D is unclear. Germline lookup yields CDR1 MNHNY and CDR2 SVGAGI (reference sequence). The V gene lost 5 bases and the J gene lost 0 bases, with 8 bases spanning the gap. CDR3 length: 14 residues. CDR3 nucleotides: TGTGCCAGCAGTCCTAACAATAGCAATCAGCCCCAGCATTTT. It specifies CASSPNNSNQPQHF.

The V call is TRBV2, the J call TRBJ2-7; TRBD2 aligns across 8 bases. Trimming removed 0 bases from V and 7 bases from J; junction bases left unmatched: 8. The CDR3 contains 15 residues. The germline gives CDR1 SNHLY, CDR2 FYNNEI. In DNA, the CDR3 is TGTGCCAGCAGTGAAGCAGAGGTAGCGGGGAGAGAGCAGTACTTC. Its translation: CASSEAEVAGREQYF.

CDR3 coding DNA: TGCAGTGCTAGAGATCGGACTTGGCCGTTCTTC. Translation: CSARDRTWPFF. This chain links TRBV20-1 with TRBJ2-1; D is possibly TRBD2 (5 bases). V was trimmed by 0 bases and J by 15 bases, leaving 12 bases between them. From germline, CDR1 is DFQATT and CDR2 SNEGSKA (reference sequence). There are 11 residues in the CDR3.

The chain carries TRBV18 and TRBJ1-4; the D is unclear. The CDR3 is made up of 16 amino acids. Trimming removed 4 bases at V and 2 bases at J, with 14 bases between. Germline values: CDR1 KGHSH, CDR2 LQKENI. DNA of the CDR3: TGTGCCAGCTCACGCTCTGGGCCCGGCACTAATGAAAAACTGTTTTTT. It codes for CASSRSGPGTNEKLFF.

This chain links TRBV6-6 with TRBJ1-2; D perhaps matches TRBD1 (5 bases). Germline V gene lookup returns CDR1 MNHNY and CDR2 SVGAGI (reference sequence). CDR3 length: 14 residues. The ends were cut back, 6 bases at V and 4 bases at J, with 15 bases in the middle. DNA of the CDR3: TGTGCCAGCAGGATAACCGGGACCTTCTATGGCTACACCTTC. Translating gives CASRITGTFYGYTF.

This chain connects TRBV2 to TRBJ2-7, with unresolved D. Germline V gene sequence: CDR1 SNHLY, CDR2 FYNNEI. The V and J ends lost 8 bases and 2 bases respectively, with 13 bases between them. The CDR3 runs to 13 residues. The chain's CDR3 is CASQDQEPYEQYF. The CDR3, as DNA: TGTGCCAGCCAAGATCAGGAACCCTACGAGCAGTACTTC. Variable domain in full (rest from reference TRBV2 and TRBJ2-7): EPEVTQTPSHQVTQMGQEVILRCVPISNHLYFYWYRQILGQKVEFLVSFYNNEISEKSEIFDDQFSVERPDGSNFTLKIRSTKLEDSAMYFCASQDQEPYEQYFGPGTRLTVT.

In this sample, this clone turned up once. The chain is built from TRBV11-2 and TRBJ2-7, with TRBD2 identical over 14 bases. Losses at the gene ends were 5 bases for V and 2 bases for J; bases not matched to a gene: 11. Germline loops: CDR1 SGHAT, CDR2 FQNNGV. This CDR3 comprises 18 residues. The CDR3 region has the DNA TGTGCCAGCAGCCCCGGGGCGGGACTAGCGGGAGTCCCCTACGAGCAGTACTTC. Translating it yields CASSPGAGLAGVPYEQYF.

The rearrangement uses TRBV7-2 and TRBJ2-5, with D perhaps TRBD1 (5 bases). CDR1 and CDR2 (germline): SGHTA, FQGNSA. V gave up 9 bases and J gave up 5 bases, with 19 bases separating them. CDR3 length equals 14 residues. This CDR3 is CASSPSAGWETQYF. CDR3 sequence (DNA): TGTGCCAGTAGCCCCTCCGCAGGGTGGGAGACCCAGTACTTC. The entire variable domain, with the rest obtained from reference TRBV7-2 and TRBJ2-5, is as follows: GAGVSQSPSNKVTEKGKDVELRCDPISGHTALYWYRQSLGQGLEFLIYFQGNSAPDKSGLPSDRFSAERTGGSVSTLTIQRTQQEDSAVYLCASSPSAGWETQYFGPGTRLLVL.

J is TRBJ2-7 and V is TRBV28; TRBD2 agrees at 8 bases. J lost 3 bases, V lost 6 bases, and 13 bases had no gene match. This CDR3 contains 16 residues. CDR1 is MDHEN, CDR2 SYDVKM, per germline. As DNA, the CDR3 is TGTGCCAGCAGCTTAGGTGGAAGCGGGAGCATCTACGAGCAGTACTTC. The encoded protein is CASSLGGSGSIYEQYF.

The V and J genes are TRBV9 and TRBJ2-2; no firm D call. The CDR3 has 16 residues. V shed 0 bases and J shed 1 base, with 10 bases lying between them. CDR1 and CDR2 (germline): SGDLS, YYNGEE. This chain's CDR3 is CASSVGVFGNTGELFF. The CDR3 bases are TGTGCCAGCAGCGTAGGAGTATTCGGGAACACCGGGGAGCTGTTTTTT.

The gene calls are TRBV28 and TRBJ2-1; no firm D call. The CDR3 runs 12 residues. CDR1 and CDR2 from the germline V gene are MDHEN and SYDVKM. The germline V and J ends were trimmed by 3 bases and 8 bases, with 8 bases remaining between them. The DNA of the CDR3 is TGTGCCAGCAGTTTCTTGTCCCATGAGCAGTTCTTC. Translation: CASSFLSHEQFF.